The sample holds a few counts of the clone carrying this T cell receptor (beta chain). V shed 10 bases and J shed 1 base, with 11 bases lying between them. Germline assignment: CDR1 SGHDN and CDR2 FVKESK. The CDR3 spans 12 residues. The sample originates from a study of radiotherapy plus CTLA-4 blockade in lung cancer. Study-level background: An objective response was seen in 15% to 20% of patients, and disease control in more than 25%.

TCRdb's copy holds only in-frame clones and misses some; the assay was immunoSEQ multiplex PCR. The sample lists about 38,000 clones; roughly 77% were seen once. Sequencing was performed on peripheral blood, taken from a patient treated with radiotherapy plus ipilimumab. This clonotype was sampled from a human donor with non-small cell lung cancer who had stable disease on radiotherapy plus ipilimumab. This chain uses TRBV14 with TRBJ2-7; D gene uncertain. The CDR3 is CATGGDSYEQYF. DNA of the CDR3: TGTGCCACCGGTGGAGATTCCTACGAGCAGTACTTC.